This is a list of T cell receptor beta chains from one sample in a study of Ad26.COV2.S vaccination and SARS-CoV-2 variants. Data came from immunoSEQ multiplex PCR; TCRdb stores just in-frame clones and leaves some out. The data contain about 250,000 clones, 80% to 90% of them singletons. The sample was peripheral blood, taken in a trial of Ad26.COV2.S vaccine versus placebo. These TCRs come from a person aged 18-65 years who received the Ad26.COV2.S COVID-19 vaccine or a placebo. Both conserved end residues are trimmed from each CDR3. The D gene is left open where the match is weak. Size is stated for part of the rows, as once, few or many counts, or as a class when the clone is expanded.

CDR3,size,J,D,V
ASSPYRDREDTQY,NA,TRBJ2-3,TRBD1,TRBV5-1
ASRGISYEQY,NA,TRBJ2-7,NA,TRBV2
ASRTRTRGGELF,NA,TRBJ2-2,NA,TRBV19
ASTPLQGVTWTQY,NA,TRBJ2-5,TRBD1,TRBV11-2
ASSVQTGGNSPLH,NA,TRBJ1-6,TRBD1,TRBV11-2
ASHRRSGANVLT,NA,TRBJ2-6,NA,TRBV28
ASSLEGAGANVLT,NA,TRBJ2-6,NA,TRBV5-4
ASSLESGELF,NA,TRBJ2-2,NA,TRBV5-1
ASSKTGDLADTQY,once,TRBJ2-3,NA,TRBV19
ASSQAGGGTEAF,NA,TRBJ1-1,NA,TRBV14
ASSSGGGRHYNEQF,NA,TRBJ2-1,NA,TRBV11-2
ASSPRGTSNSPLH,NA,TRBJ1-6,NA,TRBV6-5
AWRIFRPGNPGQGSSYEQY,NA,TRBJ2-7,TRBD1,TRBV30
ASSLVSTGSSYEQY,NA,TRBJ2-7,NA,TRBV4-1
ASSLAQMTEAF,NA,TRBJ1-1,NA,TRBV7-9
ASSIDLGSTMNTEAF,NA,TRBJ1-1,NA,TRBV19
ASSVGLAGTGELF,NA,TRBJ2-2,TRBD2,TRBV2
ASSFTGGQGALGTEAF,NA,TRBJ1-1,TRBD1,TRBV5-1
ATGTSSNEQF,once,TRBJ2-1,TRBD2,TRBV12-3/TRBV12-4
ASSLLRHQAYEQY,NA,TRBJ2-7,NA,TRBV27
ASSQGLAGESEQF,once,TRBJ2-1,TRBD2,TRBV3-1/TRBV3-2
ASSLGQGPDTQY,NA,TRBJ2-3,TRBD1,TRBV7-3
SVERFEGYT,NA,TRBJ1-2,NA,TRBV29-1
ASSPATGTLYEQY,NA,TRBJ2-7,NA,TRBV2